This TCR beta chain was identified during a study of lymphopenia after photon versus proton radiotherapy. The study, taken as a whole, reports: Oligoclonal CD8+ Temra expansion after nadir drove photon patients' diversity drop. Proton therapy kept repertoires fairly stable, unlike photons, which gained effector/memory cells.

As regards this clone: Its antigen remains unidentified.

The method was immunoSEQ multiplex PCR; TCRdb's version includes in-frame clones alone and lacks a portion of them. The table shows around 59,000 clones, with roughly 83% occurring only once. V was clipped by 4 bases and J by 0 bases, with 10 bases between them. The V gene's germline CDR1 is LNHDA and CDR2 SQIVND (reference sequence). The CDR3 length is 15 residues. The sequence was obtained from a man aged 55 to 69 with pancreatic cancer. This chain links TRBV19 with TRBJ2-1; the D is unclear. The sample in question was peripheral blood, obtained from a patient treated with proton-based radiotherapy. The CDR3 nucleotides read TGTGCCAGTAGTAATAGTCCAACCTCCTACAATGAGCAGTTCTTC. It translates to CASSNSPTSYNEQFF.